These T cell receptor beta chains were read from a single sample in a study of blood T cell repertoires in COVID-19. The protocol was immunoSEQ multiplex PCR, while the TCRdb copy is restricted to in-frame clones and leaves out a portion. The table records about 170,000 clones, 85% to 90% of them present only once. Input material: peripheral blood. The origin of the receptors is an elderly woman with COVID-19, enrolled during active disease. Both conserved end residues are part of each CDR3. D genes are given only for firm matches. For some rows the clone size is stated as once, few or many, or as a class when expanded; others skip it.

j_call,cdr3_length,clone_size,v_call,d_call,cdr3_nt,cdr3_aa
TRBJ2-1,16,-,TRBV14,-,TGTGCCAGCAGCGCGCTCTTAGCGACTTCCTACAATGAGCAGTTCTTC,CASSALLATSYNEQFF
TRBJ1-5,12,-,TRBV20-1,-,TGCAGTGCTAGTCGACCGTCGGGGGCCCAGCATTTT,CSASRPSGAQHF
TRBJ1-5,15,-,TRBV6-5,TRBD1,TGTGCCAGCAGTAGGACAGGGGTTAACAATCAGCCCCAGCATTTT,CASSRTGVNNQPQHF
TRBJ1-5,13,-,TRBV6-5,TRBD1,TGTGCCAGCACGTTAGGGGGCGATCAGCCCCAGCATTTT,CASTLGGDQPQHF
TRBJ2-5,15,-,TRBV12-5,TRBD1,TGTGCTAGTGGTCGGGGGACAGGGCCCCAAGAGACCCAGTACTTC,CASGRGTGPQETQYF
TRBJ2-7,13,few,TRBV28,-,TGTGCCAGCAGTTTAGGCAGGATTCGCGAGCAGTACTTC,CASSLGRIREQYF
TRBJ2-7,15,-,TRBV4-1,TRBD1,TGCGCCAGCAGCCACGATCCGGGACAGGGTTACGAGCAGTACTTC,CASSHDPGQGYEQYF
TRBJ2-7,15,-,TRBV28,TRBD2,TGTGCCAGCAGTTCCTGGACTAGCGAGTCCTACGAGCAGTACTTC,CASSSWTSESYEQYF
TRBJ1-5,14,-,TRBV28,-,TGTGCCAGCAGTCCTACAGGGTTCAATCAGCCCCAGCATTTT,CASSPTGFNQPQHF
TRBJ1-4,14,-,TRBV6-5,TRBD1,TGTGCCAGCAGCCGGACAGGGGGTAATGAAAAACTGTTTTTT,CASSRTGGNEKLFF
TRBJ2-1,11,-,TRBV11-2,-,TGTGCCAGCAGCTTAGGACTAGTCCAGTTCTTC,CASSLGLVQFF
TRBJ2-1,13,-,TRBV5-1,-,TGCGCCAGCAGCCTGACAGCAAACAATGAGCAGTTCTTC,CASSLTANNEQFF
TRBJ2-4,15,-,TRBV6-6,TRBD1,TGTGCCAGCAGGGGTTCGGACAGGGGAGAGAGCATTCAGTACTTC,CASRGSDRGESIQYF
TRBJ2-5,13,-,TRBV19,-,TGTGCCAGTAGTATTGTGAGAGGAGAGACCCAGTACTTC,CASSIVRGETQYF
TRBJ1-2,15,few,TRBV5-6,-,TGTGCCAGCAGCGATACGAGAGTAGCTAACTATGGCTACACCTTC,CASSDTRVANYGYTF
TRBJ2-5,17,-,TRBV2,TRBD2,TGTGCCAGCAGGGCGGGACTAGCGGGAGACGAGGGAGAGACCCAGTACTTC,CASRAGLAGDEGETQYF
TRBJ2-7,16,-,TRBV5-6,TRBD1,TGTGCCAGCAGCTTTGGGACAGACCCTATTCCCTACGAGCAGTACTTC,CASSFGTDPIPYEQYF
TRBJ2-7,14,-,TRBV24-1,TRBD2,TGTGCCATCCGGGGACTAGCGGGAGAGGCCCAGCAGTACTTC,CAIRGLAGEAQQYF
TRBJ2-1,13,once,TRBV6-1,-,TGTGCCAGCAGTGAAACAGTGATCAATGAGCAGTTCTTC,CASSETVINEQFF
TRBJ2-2,15,few,TRBV6-6,TRBD2,TGTGCCAGCAGGCGGACTAGCGGAGGCGCCGGGGAGCTGTTTTTT,CASRRTSGGAGELFF
TRBJ2-1,15,few,TRBV6-5,TRBD2,TGTGCCAGCAGTTACGGGGGAGGGCCTGGAAATGAGCAGTTCTTC,CASSYGGGPGNEQFF
TRBJ1-2,14,-,TRBV6-6,-,TGTGCCAGCAGTTACTCGAGTTCCGGGGAGGGCTACACCTTC,CASSYSSSGEGYTF
TRBJ1-1,14,few,TRBV19,-,TGTGCCAGTAGTGAACTGGGGAGAGGAACTGAAGCTTTCTTT,CASSELGRGTEAFF
TRBJ1-2,13,-,TRBV12-3/TRBV12-4,TRBD1,TGTGCCAGCAGTATAGGACAGGGCTATGGCTACACCTTC,CASSIGQGYGYTF
TRBJ1-1,11,-,TRBV20-1,-,TGCAGTGCCCTTCGGACAGTTGAAGCTTTCTTT,CSALRTVEAFF
TRBJ1-6,15,-,TRBV15,-,TGTGCCACCAACCAAGAGAAGTTGTTAAATTCACCCCTCCACTTT,CATNQEKLLNSPLHF
TRBJ2-1,15,-,TRBV5-6,TRBD2,TGTGCCAGCAGCTTGGGGGGCCCCTCGGGAGGGGAGCAGTTCTTC,CASSLGGPSGGEQFF
TRBJ2-1,15,-,TRBV5-4,TRBD2,TGTGCCAGCACCTCCGGGACTAGCGCATACAATGAGCAGTTCTTC,CASTSGTSAYNEQFF
TRBJ1-1,14,once,TRBV9,-,TGTGCCAGCAGCGTAGTTGGGGCCAACACTGAAGCTTTCTTT,CASSVVGANTEAFF
TRBJ2-5,13,-,TRBV18,TRBD2,TGTGCCAGCTCACCGGGACTAGCGACCTTCCAGTACTTC,CASSPGLATFQYF
TRBJ1-1,14,-,TRBV19,-,TGTGCCAGTAGTATCGGGGGGGCGAACACTGAAGCTTTCTTT,CASSIGGANTEAFF
TRBJ2-1,11,-,TRBV6-2/TRBV6-3,-,TGTGCCAGCAGTTACTCTCTAGTTTGGTTCTTC,CASSYSLVWFF
TRBJ1-5,15,-,TRBV7-2,TRBD1,TGTGCCAGCAGCTCCTACAGGGGTAGCAATCAGCCCCAGCATTTT,CASSSYRGSNQPQHF
TRBJ1-2,14,-,TRBV28,-,TGTGCCAGCACGAAGTTATTAGCTAACTATGGCTACACCTTC,CASTKLLANYGYTF
TRBJ1-1,17,-,TRBV13,-,TGTGCCAGCAGCTTAAATGAATGGCAGGACAATGGGACTGAAGCTTTCTTT,CASSLNEWQDNGTEAFF
TRBJ1-6,14,-,TRBV6-5,-,TGTGCCAGCACCCGGGGGGCCAATAATTCACCCCTCCACTTT,CASTRGANNSPLHF
TRBJ1-5,15,-,TRBV6-5,-,TGTGCCAGCAGTTTAAACTCCGGGGGCAATCAGCCCCAGCATTTT,CASSLNSGGNQPQHF
TRBJ2-3,11,-,TRBV3-1/TRBV3-2,-,TGTGCCAGCAGTCAGATAGATACGCAGTATTTT,CASSQIDTQYF
TRBJ1-4,15,-,TRBV6-1,TRBD1,TGTGCCAGCAGTGAATCCAGGCCGCCAGGGGGAAAACTGTTTTTT,CASSESRPPGGKLFF
TRBJ2-1,15,-,TRBV5-1,-,TGCGCCAGCAGCTTGGAAGGAGCGGGTGCGGATGAGCAGTTCTTC,CASSLEGAGADEQFF
TRBJ2-4,16,-,TRBV4-1,-,TGCGCCAGCAGCCAAGATCGGGGGGCGGTCAAAAACATTCAGTACTTC,CASSQDRGAVKNIQYF
TRBJ2-1,14,-,TRBV3-1/TRBV3-2,-,TGTGCCAGCAGCCAACAGGGGATGAGGAATGAGCAGTTCTTC,CASSQQGMRNEQFF
TRBJ2-7,14,-,TRBV6-2/TRBV6-3,-,TGTGCCAGCAGCTTAGGGAGAGGAGGCTACGAGCAGTACTTC,CASSLGRGGYEQYF
TRBJ1-1,15,-,TRBV19,-,TGTGCCAGTAGTCCCCTCCGGGGAGGGACCTCTGAAGCTTTCTTT,CASSPLRGGTSEAFF
TRBJ2-3,13,-,TRBV6-5,-,TGTGCCAGCTCCGACAGAGTCACAGATACGCAGTATTTT,CASSDRVTDTQYF
TRBJ2-7,15,-,TRBV20-1,TRBD1,TGCAGTGCTAGTCCCCCGAGACAGGGACGATACGAGCAGTACTTC,CSASPPRQGRYEQYF
TRBJ1-1,13,-,TRBV30,TRBD1,TGTGCCCGGACGACAGGGTCTGACACTGAAGCTTTCTTT,CARTTGSDTEAFF
TRBJ2-7,15,-,TRBV7-2,-,TGTGCCAGCAGCTTAGCTTTCGGGGGAATCTACGAGCAGTACTTC,CASSLAFGGIYEQYF
TRBJ2-1,15,-,TRBV3-1/TRBV3-2,-,TGTGCCAGCAGCCAAGGCGGGGACGGCGGCAATGAGCAGTTCTTC,CASSQGGDGGNEQFF
TRBJ2-5,14,-,TRBV10-3,-,TGTGCCATCAGGTCGGGACTCCAAACAGAGACCCAGTACTTC,CAIRSGLQTETQYF
TRBJ2-2,14,once,TRBV28,TRBD1,TGTGCCAAATTAAAGGACAGGGGGACCGGGGAGCTGTTTTTT,CAKLKDRGTGELFF
TRBJ2-3,14,-,TRBV2,TRBD2,TGTGCCAGCAGAAGGCGGGAGTACACAGATACGCAGTATTTT,CASRRREYTDTQYF
TRBJ2-5,24,-,TRBV12-1,-,TGTGCCAGCAGCGCAACAGCTTGCCAGCCGCGGGAGGCTCCTGCTGAATGCTTCTGTGAGACCCAGTACTTC,CASSATACQPREAPAECFCETQYF
TRBJ2-5,13,-,TRBV6-5,-,TGTGCCAGCAGTTACTCGTTCGGAGGGGACCAGTACTTC,CASSYSFGGDQYF
TRBJ2-2,14,few,TRBV4-2,-,TGTGCCAGCAGCCACACAGGTTTAACCGGGGAGCTGTTTTTT,CASSHTGLTGELFF